These T cell receptor beta chains were read from a single sample in a study of T cell responses to AZD1222 COVID-19 vaccine. Only in-frame clones appear in the TCRdb table, and some are missing; sequencing was by immunoSEQ multiplex PCR. There are roughly 160,000 clones in the sample; about nine tenths occur only once, and around 5.9% lies in the top ten. The specimen was peripheral blood, collected on day 0 of AZD1222 vaccination. The source is an adult in good health. CDR3s include the opening cysteine and the closing phenylalanine or tryptophan. The order of the fields is CDR3 protein, clone size, V gene. Clone size, where shown, is once, few, many, or a class for clones that have expanded.

CDR3aa: CSVGRNSYEQYF
abundance: NA
v_gene: TRBV29-1

CDR3aa: CASSLDRFGELFF
abundance: NA
v_gene: TRBV7-2

CDR3aa: CASRDPTDTQYF
abundance: few
v_gene: TRBV6-5

CDR3aa: CASSPTGRGDNEQFF
abundance: NA
v_gene: TRBV7-6

CDR3aa: CASRGLAGTGELFF
abundance: NA
v_gene: TRBV11-2

CDR3aa: CASRRTQGSYEQYF
abundance: once
v_gene: TRBV6-5

CDR3aa: CAWSVGGGGYTF
abundance: NA
v_gene: TRBV30

CDR3aa: CASSLYNRGKGNTEAFF
abundance: many
v_gene: TRBV28

CDR3aa: CASSLVGRNTGELFF
abundance: NA
v_gene: TRBV11-2

CDR3aa: CASSRGFYEQYF
abundance: NA
v_gene: TRBV6-5

CDR3aa: CASSPRQGRLRELFF
abundance: once
v_gene: TRBV19

CDR3aa: CASRAQQADSQPQHF
abundance: NA
v_gene: TRBV19

CDR3aa: CASSPRRQGIRGGVFNNEQFF
abundance: NA
v_gene: TRBV19

CDR3aa: CASSDFIEAFF
abundance: NA
v_gene: TRBV18